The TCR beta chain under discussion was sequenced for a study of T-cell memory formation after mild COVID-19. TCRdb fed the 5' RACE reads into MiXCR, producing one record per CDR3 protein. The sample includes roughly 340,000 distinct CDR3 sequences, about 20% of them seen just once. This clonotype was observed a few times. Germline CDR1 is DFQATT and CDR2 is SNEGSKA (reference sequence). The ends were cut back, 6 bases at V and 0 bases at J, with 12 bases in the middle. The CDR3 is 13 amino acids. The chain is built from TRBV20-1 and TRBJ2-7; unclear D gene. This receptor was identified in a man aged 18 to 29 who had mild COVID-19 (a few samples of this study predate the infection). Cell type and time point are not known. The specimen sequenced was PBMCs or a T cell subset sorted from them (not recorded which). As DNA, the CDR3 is TGCAGTGCCTCGGACCCGATCTCCTACGAGCAGTACTTC. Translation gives CSASDPISYEQYF.